This T cell receptor (beta chain) was sequenced for a study of shared T cell receptors in the human thymus. This CDR3 comprises 13 residues. Trimming cost V 1 base and J 6 bases, with 10 bases left between them. Germline values: CDR1 WNHNN, CDR2 SYGVQD (reference sequence). Data came from immunoSEQ multiplex PCR; TCRdb stores just in-frame clones and leaves some out. The table has about 710,000 clones, around 87% seen once; the top ten hold roughly 0.0089%. Only one count was recorded for this clone. Separately, the same data were catalogued under a study of human thymus T cells. As reported in that work: Having surgery to correct congenital heart defects, healthy Finnish infants acted as the donors. In corrective heart surgery, resections were taken, and these provided the thymus tissue.

V gene TRBV10-1 combines with J gene TRBJ2-7; a possible D gene is TRBD2 (6 bases). The specimen sequenced was thymocytes. This clonotype was obtained from a boy younger than two with a congenital heart defect. The CDR3 spells CASSELTSGEQYF. The CDR3, as DNA: TGCGCCAGCAGTGAGTTGACTAGTGGCGAGCAGTACTTC.